This T cell receptor beta chain appears in the sequencing data of a study of cytomegalovirus exposure and HLA in healthy donors. Study-wide points: In a later analysis, TCR beta V- and J-gene trimming was associated with a missense DCLRE1C variant. Overall, some 160 TCR beta chains were annotated as cytomegalovirus-associated.

The PCR made use of 60 Vbeta and 13 Jbeta primers. Generated by immunoSEQ multiplex PCR, the TCRdb table keeps only in-frame clones and is missing some. The sample lists over 100,000 clones, around 66% occurring once. This clone was counted a single time. The antigen remains undetermined. This CDR3 has 12 residues. The germline V gene encodes CDR1 MNHNS and CDR2 SASEGT. V trimming: 4 bases; J trimming: 10 bases; junction bases outside the gene matches: 4. Sequencing was performed on PBMCs. The V gene is TRBV6-1, the J gene TRBJ2-1; 7 bases map to TRBD2. The sequence was collected from a woman between 35 and 50 years old in good health and CMV-seropositive. CDR3 DNA sequence: TGTGCCAGCAGTGGTCCCGGGGGGGAGCAGTTCTTC. Its protein is CASSGPGGEQFF.